The present TCR beta chain was sequenced within a study of cytotoxic CD8 clonotypes in ibrutinib-treated CLL. Study as a whole: Following a median about eleven months of treatment, with a range of 6 to 36, response samples were taken. The study's findings and limits: Age-matched healthy donor levels were exceeded by baseline clonality, which tracked circulating CD8+ T-cell counts.

PBMCs that had been cryopreserved were the source of roughly 2 micrograms of genomic DNA for TCR beta libraries. Repertoires were generated with immunoSEQ multiplex PCR, while TCRdb's copy carries only in-frame clones and drops some. The table has about 140,000 clones, approximately 75% seen once. As concerns this clone: Its antigen is not known.

Per germline, CDR1 MDHEN and CDR2 SYDVKM. The CDR3 runs to 13 residues. The V gene lost 3 bases and the J gene lost 5 bases, with 7 bases spanning the gap. The input for sequencing was PBMCs, taken after 12 months of ibrutinib treatment. The chain combines TRBV28 with TRBJ2-2, with D tentatively TRBD2 (5 bases). The sequence came from a human donor with chronic lymphocytic leukemia. DNA of the CDR3: TGTGCCAGCAGTTTGTCGGGAACCGGGGAGCTGTTTTTT. Translation: CASSLSGTGELFF.